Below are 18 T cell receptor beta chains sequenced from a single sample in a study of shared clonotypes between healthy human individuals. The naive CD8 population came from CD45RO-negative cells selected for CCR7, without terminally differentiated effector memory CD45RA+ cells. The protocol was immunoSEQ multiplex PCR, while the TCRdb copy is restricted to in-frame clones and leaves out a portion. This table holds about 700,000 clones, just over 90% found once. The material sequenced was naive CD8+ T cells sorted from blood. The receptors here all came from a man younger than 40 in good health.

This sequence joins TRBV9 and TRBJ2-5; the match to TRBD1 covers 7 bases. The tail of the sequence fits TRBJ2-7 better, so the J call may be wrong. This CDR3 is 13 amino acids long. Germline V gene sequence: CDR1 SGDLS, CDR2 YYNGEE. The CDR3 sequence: CASSARQGREQYF. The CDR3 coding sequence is TGTGCCAGCAGCGCCAGACAGGGACGCGAGCAGTACTTC.

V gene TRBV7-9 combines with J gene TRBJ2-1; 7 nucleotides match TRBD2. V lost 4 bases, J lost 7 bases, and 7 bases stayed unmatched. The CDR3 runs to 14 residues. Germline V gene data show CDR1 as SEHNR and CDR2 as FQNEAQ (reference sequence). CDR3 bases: TGTGCCAGCAGCTCCGGGACTACTGAGAATGAGCAGTTCTTC. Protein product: CASSSGTTENEQFF.

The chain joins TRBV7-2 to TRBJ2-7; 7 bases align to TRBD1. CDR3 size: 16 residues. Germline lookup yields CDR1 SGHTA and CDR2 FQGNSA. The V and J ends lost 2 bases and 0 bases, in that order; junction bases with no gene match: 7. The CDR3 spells CASSLPSDRSSYEQYF. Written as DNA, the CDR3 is TGTGCCAGCAGCTTACCATCGGACAGGAGCTCCTACGAGCAGTACTTC. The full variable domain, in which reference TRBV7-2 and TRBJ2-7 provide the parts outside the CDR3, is GAGVSQSPSNKVTEKGKDVELRCDPISGHTALYWYRQSLGQGLEFLIYFQGNSAPDKSGLPSDRFSAERTGGSVSTLTIQRTQQEDSAVYLCASSLPSDRSSYEQYFGPGTRLTVT.

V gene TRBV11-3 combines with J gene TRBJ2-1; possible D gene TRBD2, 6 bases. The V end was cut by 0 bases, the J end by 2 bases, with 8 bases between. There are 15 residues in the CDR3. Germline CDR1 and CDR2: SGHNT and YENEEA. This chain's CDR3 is CASSLDSGAYNEQFF. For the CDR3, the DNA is TGTGCCAGCAGCTTAGATAGCGGAGCCTACAATGAGCAGTTCTTC.

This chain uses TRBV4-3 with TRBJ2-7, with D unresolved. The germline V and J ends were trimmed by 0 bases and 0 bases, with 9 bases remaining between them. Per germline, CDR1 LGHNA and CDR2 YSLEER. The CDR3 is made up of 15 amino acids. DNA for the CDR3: TGCGCCAGCAGCCAAGAGGCCAGTCCCTCCTACGAGCAGTACTTC. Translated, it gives CASSQEASPSYEQYF.

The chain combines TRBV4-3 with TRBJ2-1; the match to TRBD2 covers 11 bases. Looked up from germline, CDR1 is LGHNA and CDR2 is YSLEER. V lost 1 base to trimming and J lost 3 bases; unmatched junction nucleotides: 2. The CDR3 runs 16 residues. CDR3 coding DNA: TGCGCCAGCAGCCAAGGTACTAGCGGGAGCTACAATGAGCAGTTCTTC. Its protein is CASSQGTSGSYNEQFF.

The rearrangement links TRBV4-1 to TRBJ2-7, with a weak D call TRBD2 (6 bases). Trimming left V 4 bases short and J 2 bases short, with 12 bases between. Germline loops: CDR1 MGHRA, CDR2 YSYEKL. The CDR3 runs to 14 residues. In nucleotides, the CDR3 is TGCGCCAGCAGCCCCAGTTTAGCGGCCTACGAGCAGTACTTC. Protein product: CASSPSLAAYEQYF.

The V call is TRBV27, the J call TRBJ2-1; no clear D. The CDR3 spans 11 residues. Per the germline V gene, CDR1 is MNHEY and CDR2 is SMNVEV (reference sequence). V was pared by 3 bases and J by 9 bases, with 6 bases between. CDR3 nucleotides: TGTGCCAGCAGTTTCGGCGCTGAGCAGTTCTTC. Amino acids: CASSFGAEQFF.

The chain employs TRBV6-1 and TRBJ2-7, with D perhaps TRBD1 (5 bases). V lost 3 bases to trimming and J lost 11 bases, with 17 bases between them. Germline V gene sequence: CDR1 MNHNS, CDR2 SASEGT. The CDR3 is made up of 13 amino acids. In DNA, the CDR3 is TGTGCCAGCAGTGACCGGGCAGGGCCCGTGGAGTACTTC. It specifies CASSDRAGPVEYF.

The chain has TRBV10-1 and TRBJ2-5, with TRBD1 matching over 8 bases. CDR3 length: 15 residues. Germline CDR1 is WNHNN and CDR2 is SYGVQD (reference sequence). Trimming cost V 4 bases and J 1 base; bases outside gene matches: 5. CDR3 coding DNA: TGCGCCAGCAGTGGAGGGACAGGAACCCAAGAGACCCAGTACTTC. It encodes CASSGGTGTQETQYF.

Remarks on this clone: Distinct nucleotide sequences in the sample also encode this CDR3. CDR3 nucleotides: TGTGCCAGCAGCCTGGGGTCGGGCAATGAGCAGTTCTTC. It yields the protein CASSLGSGNEQFF. The chain recombines TRBV7-9 with TRBJ2-1; D gene uncertain. V was pared by 5 bases and J by 6 bases, with 11 bases between. The CDR3 runs 13 residues. The germline gives CDR1 SEHNR, CDR2 FQNEAQ (reference sequence).

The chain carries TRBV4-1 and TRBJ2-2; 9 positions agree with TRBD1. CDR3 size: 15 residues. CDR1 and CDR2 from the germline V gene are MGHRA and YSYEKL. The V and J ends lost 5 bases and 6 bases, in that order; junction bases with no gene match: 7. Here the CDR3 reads CASSYDRGGSGELFF. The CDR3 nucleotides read TGCGCCAGCAGCTACGACAGGGGGGGGTCCGGGGAGCTGTTTTTT.

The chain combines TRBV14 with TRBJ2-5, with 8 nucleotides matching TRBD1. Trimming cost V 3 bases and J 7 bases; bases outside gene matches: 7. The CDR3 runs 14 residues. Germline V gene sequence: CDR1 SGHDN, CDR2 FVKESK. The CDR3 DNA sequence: TGTGCCAGCAGCCACAGGACAGGGCCTACGACCCAGTACTTC. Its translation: CASSHRTGPTTQYF.

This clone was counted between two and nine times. Here the CDR3 DNA reads TGTGCCAGCAGTGTACCGGGAGGTGAGACCGGGGAGCTGTTTTTT. As protein: CASSVPGGETGELFF. The genes are TRBV6-1 and TRBJ2-2; 7 bases fit TRBD2. This CDR3 has 15 amino acids. The germline V gene has CDR1 MNHNS and CDR2 SASEGT. The V gene end was trimmed by 4 bases and the J gene end by 5 bases; junction bases not matched to a gene: 7.

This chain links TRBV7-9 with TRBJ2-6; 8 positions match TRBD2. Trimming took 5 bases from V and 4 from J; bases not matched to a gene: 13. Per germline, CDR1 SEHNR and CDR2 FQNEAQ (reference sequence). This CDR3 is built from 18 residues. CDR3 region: CASSHSGAGKAGANVLTF. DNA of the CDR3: TGTGCCAGCAGCCATAGCGGGGCAGGAAAAGCGGGGGCCAACGTCCTGACTTTC.

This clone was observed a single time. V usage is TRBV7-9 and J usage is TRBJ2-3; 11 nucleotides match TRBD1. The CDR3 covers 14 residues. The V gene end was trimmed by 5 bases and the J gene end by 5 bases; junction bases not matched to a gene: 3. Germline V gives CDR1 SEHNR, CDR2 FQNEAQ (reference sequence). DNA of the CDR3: TGTGCCAGCAGCGCGGACAGGGGGCTAGATACGCAGTATTTT. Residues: CASSADRGLDTQYF.

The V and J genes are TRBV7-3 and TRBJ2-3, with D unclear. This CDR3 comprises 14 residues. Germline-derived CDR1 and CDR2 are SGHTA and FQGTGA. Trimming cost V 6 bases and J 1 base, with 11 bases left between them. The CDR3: CASSSVLGTDTQYF. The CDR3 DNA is TGTGCCAGCAGTTCCGTCCTTGGCACAGATACGCAGTATTTT.

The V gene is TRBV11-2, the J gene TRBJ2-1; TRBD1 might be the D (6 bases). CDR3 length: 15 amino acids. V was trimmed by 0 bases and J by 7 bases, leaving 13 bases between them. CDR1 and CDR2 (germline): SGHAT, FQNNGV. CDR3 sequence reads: CASSLDLAGVNEQFF. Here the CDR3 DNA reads TGTGCCAGCAGCTTAGATTTGGCAGGGGTAAATGAGCAGTTCTTC.